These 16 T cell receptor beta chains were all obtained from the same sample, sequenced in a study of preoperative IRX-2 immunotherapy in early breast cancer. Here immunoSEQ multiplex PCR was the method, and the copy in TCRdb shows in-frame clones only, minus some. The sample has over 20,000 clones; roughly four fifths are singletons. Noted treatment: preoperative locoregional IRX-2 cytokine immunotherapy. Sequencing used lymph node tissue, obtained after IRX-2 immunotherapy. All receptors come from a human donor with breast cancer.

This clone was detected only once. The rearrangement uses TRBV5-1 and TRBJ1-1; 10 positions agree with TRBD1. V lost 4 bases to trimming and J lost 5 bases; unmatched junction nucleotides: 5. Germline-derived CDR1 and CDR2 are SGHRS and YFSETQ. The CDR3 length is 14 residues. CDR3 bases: TGCGCCAGCAGCGGGTTGGGACAGGGGACTGAAGCTTTCTTT. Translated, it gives CASSGLGQGTEAFF.

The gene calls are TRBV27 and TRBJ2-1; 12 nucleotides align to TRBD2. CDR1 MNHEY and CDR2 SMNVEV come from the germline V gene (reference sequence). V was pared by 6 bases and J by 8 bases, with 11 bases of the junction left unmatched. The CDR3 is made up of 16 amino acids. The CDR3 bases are TGTGCCAGCAGAACCATACTAGCGGGGGGCCTCGATGAGCAGTTCTTC. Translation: CASRTILAGGLDEQFF.

The CDR3 coding sequence is TGTGCCAGCAGCCACGAAAGGGGGGCGACTAATGAAAAACTGTTTTTT. As protein: CASSHERGATNEKLFF. The chain employs TRBV14 and TRBJ1-4; TRBD1 might be the D (6 bases). Germline CDR1 SGHDN, CDR2 FVKESK. Deletions cut 3 bases from V and 2 bases from J, with 13 bases between. This CDR3 comprises 16 residues.

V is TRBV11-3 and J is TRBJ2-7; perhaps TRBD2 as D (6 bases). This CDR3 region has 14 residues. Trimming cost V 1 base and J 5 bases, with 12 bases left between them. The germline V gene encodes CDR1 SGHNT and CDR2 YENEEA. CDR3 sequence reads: CASSLVAGFHEQYF. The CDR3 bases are TGTGCCAGCAGCTTAGTGGCGGGGTTCCACGAGCAGTACTTC.

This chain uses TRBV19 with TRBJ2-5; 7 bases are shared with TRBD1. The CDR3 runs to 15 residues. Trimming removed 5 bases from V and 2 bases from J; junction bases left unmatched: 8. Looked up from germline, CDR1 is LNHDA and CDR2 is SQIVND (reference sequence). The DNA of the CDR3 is TGTGCCAGTAGTCCCTCCGGGACAGAGCAAGAGACCCAGTACTTC. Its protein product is CASSPSGTEQETQYF.

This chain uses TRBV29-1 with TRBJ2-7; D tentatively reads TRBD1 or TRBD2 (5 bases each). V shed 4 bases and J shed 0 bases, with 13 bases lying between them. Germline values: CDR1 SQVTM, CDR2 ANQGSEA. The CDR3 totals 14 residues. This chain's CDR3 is CSVGDALSSYEQYF. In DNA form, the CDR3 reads TGCAGCGTTGGGGACGCCCTTAGCTCCTACGAGCAGTACTTC.

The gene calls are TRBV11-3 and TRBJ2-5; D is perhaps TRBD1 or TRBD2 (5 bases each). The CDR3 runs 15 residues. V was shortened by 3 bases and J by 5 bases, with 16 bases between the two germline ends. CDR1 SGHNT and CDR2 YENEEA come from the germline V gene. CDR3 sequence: CASSFNSAWGETQYF. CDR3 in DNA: TGTGCCAGCAGCTTTAACTCTGCCTGGGGGGAGACCCAGTACTTC.

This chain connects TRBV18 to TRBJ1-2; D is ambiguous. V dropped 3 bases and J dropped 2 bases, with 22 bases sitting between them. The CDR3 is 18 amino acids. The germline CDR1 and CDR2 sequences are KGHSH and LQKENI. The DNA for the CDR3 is TGTGCCAGCTCACCCACCACAAAGAGCAGAGCCCAAAACTATGGCTACACCTTC. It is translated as CASSPTTKSRAQNYGYTF.

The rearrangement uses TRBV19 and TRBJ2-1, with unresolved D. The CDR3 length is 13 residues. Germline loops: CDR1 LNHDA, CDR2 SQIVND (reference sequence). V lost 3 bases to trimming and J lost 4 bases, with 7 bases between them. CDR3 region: CASSILGYNEQFF. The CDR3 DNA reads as TGTGCCAGTAGTATTTTGGGATACAATGAGCAGTTCTTC.

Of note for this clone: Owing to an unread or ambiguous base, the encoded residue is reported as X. CDR3 amino acids: CASSPXLNTEAFF. The CDR3 nucleotides are TGTGCCAGCTCACCAGWCCTGAACACTGAAGCTTTCTTT. The chain recombines TRBV18 with TRBJ1-1; D is undetermined. Trimming stripped 2 bases from V and 0 bases from J, with 4 bases between. CDR1 KGHSH and CDR2 LQKENI come from the germline V gene. The CDR3 has 13 amino acids.

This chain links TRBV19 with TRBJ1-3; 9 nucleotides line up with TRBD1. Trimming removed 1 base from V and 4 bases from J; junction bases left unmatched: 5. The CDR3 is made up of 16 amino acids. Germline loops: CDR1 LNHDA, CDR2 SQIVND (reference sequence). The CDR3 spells CASSIGGQGIGNTIYF. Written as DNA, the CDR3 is TGTGCCAGTAGTATAGGAGGACAGGGGATAGGAAACACCATATATTTT.

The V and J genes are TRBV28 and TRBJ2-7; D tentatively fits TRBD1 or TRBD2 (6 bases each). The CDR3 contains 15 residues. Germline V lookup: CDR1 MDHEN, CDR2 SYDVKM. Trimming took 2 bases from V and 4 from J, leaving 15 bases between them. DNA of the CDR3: TGTGCCAGCAGTTTACGCGGGGTACAGGGTTACGAGCAGTACGTC. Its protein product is CASSLRGVQGYEQYV.

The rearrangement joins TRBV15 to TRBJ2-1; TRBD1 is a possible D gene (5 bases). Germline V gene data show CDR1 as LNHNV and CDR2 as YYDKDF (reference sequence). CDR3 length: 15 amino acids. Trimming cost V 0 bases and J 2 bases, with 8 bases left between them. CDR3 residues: CATSRDGAAYNEQFF. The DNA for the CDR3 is TGTGCCACCAGCAGAGATGGGGCAGCCTACAATGAGCAGTTCTTC.

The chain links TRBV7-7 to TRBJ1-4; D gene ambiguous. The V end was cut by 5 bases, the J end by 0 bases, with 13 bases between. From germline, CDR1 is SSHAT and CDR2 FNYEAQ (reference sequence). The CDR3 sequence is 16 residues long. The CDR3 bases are TGTGCCAGCAGCCCGCGTCGAAGCGCAACTAATGAAAAACTGTTTTTT. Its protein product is CASSPRRSATNEKLFF.

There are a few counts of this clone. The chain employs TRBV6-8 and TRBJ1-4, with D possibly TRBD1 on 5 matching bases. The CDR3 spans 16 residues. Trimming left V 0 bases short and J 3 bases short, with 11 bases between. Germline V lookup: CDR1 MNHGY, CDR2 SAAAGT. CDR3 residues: CASSYSRTGANEKLFF. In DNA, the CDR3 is TGTGCCAGCAGTTACTCTCGCACGGGGGCTAATGAAAAACTGTTTTTT.

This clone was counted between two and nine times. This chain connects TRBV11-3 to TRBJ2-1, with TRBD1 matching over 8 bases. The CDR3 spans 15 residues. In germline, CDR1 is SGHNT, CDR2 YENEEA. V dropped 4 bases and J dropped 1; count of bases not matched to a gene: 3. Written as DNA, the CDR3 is TGTGCCAGCAGCTCCCGGGACAGGTCCTACAATGAGCAGTTCTTC. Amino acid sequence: CASSSRDRSYNEQFF.